This T cell receptor beta chain was profiled in a study of cytomegalovirus exposure and HLA in healthy donors. Overall study findings and caveats: Analysis was carried out at a later point, and it linked a missense DCLRE1C variant to TCR beta V- and J-gene trimming. In a later analysis, donors in an Asian-associated ancestry cluster reportedly had fewer N-insertions in productive TCRs than the cohort mean. Later analysis identified about 17,000 TCR beta sequences associated with HLA alleles, using a false discovery rate threshold of 0.05. Later, TCR association rates were found to vary by HLA locus, highest for DRB1 and lowest for HLA-C.

On this clone: Its antigen is still unknown.

This PCR relied on a set of 60 Vbeta primers and 13 Jbeta primers. The repertoire was sequenced with immunoSEQ multiplex PCR; TCRdb's copy has only in-frame clones and lacks some. The table lists around 150,000 clones. The sequence came from a young man in good health and CMV-seronegative. Sequenced: PBMCs.

The CDR3 DNA sequence: TGCGCCAGCAGCTTGGACCTAGCGGGGTCCTACAATGAGCAGTTCTTC. Translation gives CASSLDLAGSYNEQFF. This chain links TRBV5-1 with TRBJ2-1; 9 bases map to TRBD2. V shed 0 bases, J shed 1 base, and the junction held 2 bases outside the gene matches. Germline V gives CDR1 SGHRS, CDR2 YFSETQ. CDR3 length: 16 residues.